Listed below are T cell receptor beta chains from one sample, sequenced in a study of blood T cell repertoires in COVID-19. Sequenced by immunoSEQ multiplex PCR; TCRdb stores in-frame clones only, minus some. Here the sample spans approximately 300,000 clones, 90% being singletons. Material: PBMCs or T cells enriched from blood (not recorded which). The source of these receptors is a woman aged 25 to 39 who had been exposed to COVID-19. Both conserved end residues are part of each CDR3. The order of the fields is V gene, CDR3 length, D gene, clone size, J gene, CDR3 DNA, CDR3 protein. A D gene is named only where the DNA matches it firmly. Clone size is given for some rows only: seen once, a few or many times, or a class if the clone is expanded.

TRBV6-5,14,NA,once,TRBJ1-1,TGTGCCAGCAGTTACTCAACAGATTACACTGAAGCTTTCTTT,CASSYSTDYTEAFF
TRBV5-1,16,NA,NA,TRBJ1-1,TGCGCCAGCAGAATGGAAGGACCGGGGGGGAACACTGAAGCTTTCTTT,CASRMEGPGGNTEAFF
TRBV4-1,18,TRBD1,NA,TRBJ1-4,TGCGCCAGCAGCCAAGCCAGGACAGGGGGCGCAACTAATGAAAAACTGTTTTTT,CASSQARTGGATNEKLFF
TRBV27,15,TRBD1,NA,TRBJ2-7,TGTGCCAGCAGTTTAGCGCGACAGGGGTTCTACGAGCAGTACTTC,CASSLARQGFYEQYF
TRBV6-5,14,TRBD2,NA,TRBJ2-7,TGTGCCAGCAGTCCCCGGGGAGGGGCCTACGAGCAGTACTTC,CASSPRGGAYEQYF
TRBV12-5,15,NA,NA,TRBJ2-3,TGTGCTAGTGGTTTGCAGGGGGAGGGCACAGATACGCAGTATTTT,CASGLQGEGTDTQYF
TRBV19,14,TRBD2,once,TRBJ2-1,TGTGCCAGTAGTTGGGCGGGGGGATCCAATGAGCAGTTCTTC,CASSWAGGSNEQFF
TRBV30,13,TRBD1,NA,TRBJ1-1,TGTGCCTGGGAGACAGGGAAGAACACTGAAGCTTTCTTT,CAWETGKNTEAFF
TRBV19,16,NA,NA,TRBJ1-3,TGTGCCAGTAGTATGAGGGACACATTCTCTGGAAACACCATATATTTT,CASSMRDTFSGNTIYF
TRBV2,15,TRBD1,NA,TRBJ1-2,TGTGCCAGCAGTGGAAGACAGGGGAATTCGATGGGCTACACCTTC,CASSGRQGNSMGYTF
TRBV7-9,11,NA,NA,TRBJ2-2,TGTGCCAGCGGCGGTACCGGGGAGCTGTTTTTT,CASGGTGELFF
TRBV3-1/TRBV3-2,17,TRBD1,NA,TRBJ1-3,TGTGCCAGCAGCCATCTCCGGCGGACAGGGGACGGAAACACCATATATTTT,CASSHLRRTGDGNTIYF
TRBV2,11,NA,NA,TRBJ1-2,TGTGCCAGCAGCCCCCAATATGGCTACACCTTC,CASSPQYGYTF
TRBV11-2,15,TRBD1,NA,TRBJ2-7,TGTGCCAGCAGCTTAGAAAGGGGGCCCACCTACGAGCAGTACTTC,CASSLERGPTYEQYF
TRBV3-1/TRBV3-2,16,NA,NA,TRBJ2-3,TGTGCCAGCAGCCAAGCAACCGGGACTTCCCGTAATACGCAGTATTTT,CASSQATGTSRNTQYF
TRBV19,16,NA,NA,TRBJ2-1,TGTGCCAGTAGTCCCCCACTAGGGAGCTCCTACAATGAGCAGTTCTTC,CASSPPLGSSYNEQFF
TRBV5-1,18,TRBD1,NA,TRBJ2-6,TGCGCCAGCAGCTCGGGACAGGGGGCGATGTCTGGGGCCAACGTCCTGACTTTC,CASSSGQGAMSGANVLTF
TRBV6-6,14,TRBD1,NA,TRBJ1-6,TGTGCCAGCAAATCCCGGGACAGGGGTTCACCCCTCCACTTT,CASKSRDRGSPLHF
TRBV5-1,14,NA,few,TRBJ1-2,TGCGCCAGCAGCTACGCCGAAGAAACTTGGGGCTACACCTTC,CASSYAEETWGYTF
TRBV5-4,13,NA,NA,TRBJ1-3,TGTGCCAGCAGCTTGGGGAGGGGAAACACCATATATTTT,CASSLGRGNTIYF
TRBV12-5,15,NA,NA,TRBJ1-4,TGTGCTAGTGGTTCGGAAACAGGGTCATATGAAAAACTGTTTTTT,CASGSETGSYEKLFF
TRBV5-1,13,NA,NA,TRBJ1-2,TGCGCCAGCAGCTTGACAGGGAGGGATGGCTACACCTTC,CASSLTGRDGYTF
TRBV7-9,19,TRBD2,NA,TRBJ2-3,TGTGCCAGCAGCTTAGTATTCGCGGGGGGCTCCACCCACACAGATACGCAGTATTTT,CASSLVFAGGSTHTDTQYF
TRBV30,14,NA,NA,TRBJ2-7,TGTGCCTGGAGTCCCGGGGGTTCTCATTACGAGCAGTACTTC,CAWSPGGSHYEQYF
TRBV3-1/TRBV3-2,15,TRBD1,NA,TRBJ2-7,TGTGCCAGCAGCCAGAAAACAGGGGGCAATAGCGAGCAGTACTTC,CASSQKTGGNSEQYF
TRBV18,15,NA,NA,TRBJ1-6,TGTGCCAGCTCACCGGGGACATCGGATAATTCACCCCTCCACTTT,CASSPGTSDNSPLHF
TRBV6-5,15,TRBD1,NA,TRBJ2-7,TGTGCCAGCAGTCCACAGGGGCTGGGGTCCTACGAGCAGTACTTC,CASSPQGLGSYEQYF
TRBV5-6,15,TRBD1,NA,TRBJ2-3,TGTGCCAGCAGCTCGCCGGACAGGGGTGGGGATACGCAGTATTTT,CASSSPDRGGDTQYF
TRBV5-1,14,NA,NA,TRBJ1-2,TGCGCCAGCAGCTTGGGGGACAAGAACTATGGCTACACCTTC,CASSLGDKNYGYTF
TRBV7-8,15,NA,few,TRBJ1-4,TGTGCCAGCAGCTTAGATAAGGGGCGCAGTGAAAAACTGTTTTTT,CASSLDKGRSEKLFF
TRBV7-2,15,TRBD2,NA,TRBJ2-7,TGTGCCAGCAGCAGACTAGCGGGGGCCGCCTACGAGCAGTACTTC,CASSRLAGAAYEQYF
TRBV3-1/TRBV3-2,12,NA,NA,TRBJ2-7,TGTGCCAGCAGCTCCTTCTCCTACGAGCAGTACTTC,CASSSFSYEQYF
TRBV7-9,12,TRBD1,few,TRBJ2-7,TGTGCCGGATCGGACAGGTACTACGAGCAGTACTTC,CAGSDRYYEQYF
TRBV9,15,TRBD1,NA,TRBJ1-2,TGTGCCAGCAGCTCTACAGGGGGCGTTAACTATGGCTACACCTTC,CASSSTGGVNYGYTF
TRBV18,11,TRBD2,NA,TRBJ2-1,TGTGCCAGCACGGGAGGGAATGAGCAGTTCTTC,CASTGGNEQFF
TRBV28,16,NA,NA,TRBJ1-1,TGTGCCAGCAGCTCGAGGGGGGGATTTTTGAACACTGAAGCTTTCTTT,CASSSRGGFLNTEAFF
TRBV29-1,15,NA,NA,TRBJ2-5,TGCAGCGTGAGCCCCCTCTATCAGGGCTTGGAGACCCAGTACTTC,CSVSPLYQGLETQYF
TRBV2,14,TRBD1,NA,TRBJ1-3,TGTGCCCGCAAGGGGACAGGGACTGGAAACACCATATATTTT,CARKGTGTGNTIYF
TRBV15,17,TRBD1,NA,TRBJ1-2,TGTGCCACCAGCCCCCGAAGTGAGGGACAGCAAATCTATGGCTACACCTTC,CATSPRSEGQQIYGYTF
TRBV10-3,13,NA,NA,TRBJ2-7,TGTGCCATCAGTGTAAGTAGCTCCTACGAGCAGTACTTC,CAISVSSSYEQYF
TRBV4-3,16,NA,NA,TRBJ1-4,TGCGCCAGCAGCCAAGTTAAGACTAACTCCCCAGAAAAACTGTTTTTT,CASSQVKTNSPEKLFF
TRBV3-1/TRBV3-2,16,TRBD1,NA,TRBJ1-1,TGTGCCAGCCGCTCCGTGGGGACAGGATTCTACACTGAAGCTTTCTTT,CASRSVGTGFYTEAFF
TRBV6-5,13,TRBD1,NA,TRBJ2-7,TGTGCCAGCCAACAGGGGCCCGCCTACGAGCAGTACTTC,CASQQGPAYEQYF
TRBV7-9,12,NA,NA,TRBJ1-1,TGTGCCAGCAGCTTGAGTGGCACTGAAGCTTTCTTT,CASSLSGTEAFF
TRBV29-1,11,NA,NA,TRBJ1-2,TGCAGCGTTGATGGTCAGTATGGCTACACCTTC,CSVDGQYGYTF
TRBV19,15,NA,NA,TRBJ1-5,TGTGCCAGTAGCACACAGGGTCATAGCAATCAGCCCCAGCATTTT,CASSTQGHSNQPQHF
TRBV10-3,15,TRBD2,NA,TRBJ2-7,TGTGCCATCAGGACGGGACTAGCGGGGAACGGCGAGCAGTACTTC,CAIRTGLAGNGEQYF
TRBV12-5,12,NA,once,TRBJ1-5,TGTGCTAGTGGTTTGGTCCTTCAGCCCCAGCATTTT,CASGLVLQPQHF
TRBV3-1/TRBV3-2,16,TRBD2,NA,TRBJ2-5,TGTGCCAGCAGCCTACTAGCGGGGGGGTTCGGAGAGACCCAGTACTTC,CASSLLAGGFGETQYF
TRBV3-1/TRBV3-2,16,TRBD2,NA,TRBJ2-5,TGTGCCAGCAGCCCGCTCGGACTAGCGGGGGGAGAGACCCAGTACTTC,CASSPLGLAGGETQYF
TRBV5-4,15,TRBD1,NA,TRBJ2-7,TGTGCCAGCAGTTTGGACAGGGGAAGCTCCTACGAGCAGTACTTC,CASSLDRGSSYEQYF
TRBV7-3,13,TRBD1,few,TRBJ1-2,TGTGCCAGCAGTCCCACAGGGGGCTATGGCTACACCTTC,CASSPTGGYGYTF
TRBV29-1,14,TRBD2,NA,TRBJ2-5,TGCAGCGCCCTGCCCCCAGGGAGGGGAGAGACCCAGTACTTC,CSALPPGRGETQYF
TRBV7-9,15,TRBD1,NA,TRBJ2-7,TGTGCCAGCAGCTTAAAGGGACAGGGACCCTACGAGCAGTACTTC,CASSLKGQGPYEQYF
TRBV27,17,NA,NA,TRBJ2-1,TGTGCCAGCAGTTCCCCCATTAGCGCCTACTCCTACAATGAGCAGTTCTTC,CASSSPISAYSYNEQFF
TRBV3-1/TRBV3-2,15,NA,NA,TRBJ1-1,TGTGCCAGCAGCCAAGATAGGGGATGGGACACTGAAGCTTTCTTT,CASSQDRGWDTEAFF